The next 20 T cell receptor beta chains were all read from a single sample in a study of graft-versus-host responses after intestinal transplantation. Intraepithelial lymphocytes and lamina propria lymphocytes were released through processing of graft tissue. Assay: immunoSEQ multiplex PCR; the TCRdb copy retains only in-frame clones and omits some. The sample comprises approximately 10,000 clones, about 70% of which are singletons, and more than 4% rests with the top ten. The sample was ileum tissue, taken 140 to 150 days after intestinal transplantation. These receptor sequences come from a human patient who received an intestinal transplant, so some T cells may come from the graft donor.

This clone was recorded once. The V and J genes are TRBV5-1 and TRBJ2-7, with 8 bases aligning to TRBD1. The CDR3 has 15 residues. Trimming at V came to 4 bases and at J to 6 bases, leaving 12 bases not matched to a gene. Germline V gives CDR1 SGHRS, CDR2 YFSETQ. The CDR3 coding sequence is TGCGCCAGCAGCCCCCAGGGGGCTACTGGGTTCGAGCAGTACTTC. Protein product: CASSPQGATGFEQYF.

This rearrangement joins TRBV28 to TRBJ2-1; 12 bases line up with TRBD2. This CDR3 contains 19 residues. The V gene's germline CDR1 is MDHEN and CDR2 SYDVKM. V shed 3 bases and J 6 bases; nucleotides not matched to a gene: 15. CDR3 residues: CASSLRPDRATSGSNEQFF. The CDR3 DNA is TGTGCCAGCAGTTTGCGGCCAGACAGGGCGACTAGCGGGAGCAATGAGCAGTTCTTC. The whole variable domain, remainder taken from reference TRBV28 and TRBJ2-1, is DVKVTQSSRYLVKRTGEKVFLECVQDMDHENMFWYRQDPGLGLRLIYFSYDVKMKEKGDIPEGYSVSREKKERFSLILESASTNQTSMYLCASSLRPDRATSGSNEQFFGPGTRLTVL.

The chain employs TRBV12-5 and TRBJ2-3, with 9 bases that match TRBD2. The germline gives CDR1 LGHNT, CDR2 FRNRAP. CDR3 length equals 17 residues. J gave up 2 bases and V 9 bases, and 15 bases lay outside the gene matches. The CDR3 loop is CASSGTSLSPHTDTQYF. The CDR3, as DNA: TGTGCTAGCAGCGGGACTAGCTTATCCCCCCACACAGATACGCAGTATTTT. Combining the CDR3 with reference TRBV12-5 and TRBJ2-3 gives the whole variable domain DARVTQTPRHKVTEMGQEVTMRCQPILGHNTVFWYRQTMMQGLELLAYFRNRAPLDDSGMPKDRFSAEMPDATLATLKIQPSEPRDSAVYFCASSGTSLSPHTDTQYFGPGTRLTVL.

The chain is built from TRBV11-3 and TRBJ2-1; the D gene is possibly TRBD2 (6 bases). The V end was cut by 5 bases, the J end by 5 bases, with 16 bases between. Germline V gene sequence: CDR1 SGHNT, CDR2 YENEEA. This CDR3 is 15 amino acids long. The CDR3 DNA is TGTGCCAGCAGCCGTCTGGCGGGGACTGACAATGAGCAGTTCTTC. Translating it yields CASSRLAGTDNEQFF.

The V and J genes are TRBV4-1 and TRBJ2-2; D ambiguous. Trimming took 4 bases from V and 1 from J, leaving 4 bases between them. In germline, CDR1 is MGHRA, CDR2 YSYEKL. This CDR3 is 13 amino acids long. The CDR3 DNA sequence: TGCGCCAGCAGCCTCAAGAACACCGGGGAGCTGTTTTTT. Its translation is CASSLKNTGELFF.

The chain has TRBV18 and TRBJ2-1; D possibly corresponds to TRBD2 (6 bases). The CDR3 length is 12 residues. Germline V gives CDR1 KGHSH, CDR2 LQKENI. V lost 2 bases and J 7 bases, leaving 6 bases between the germline ends. CDR3 in amino acids: CASSPGGNEQFF. The CDR3, as DNA: TGTGCCAGCTCACCAGGAGGGAATGAGCAGTTCTTC.

This clone has only a few counts. The rearrangement joins TRBV29-1 to TRBJ1-2; 7 nucleotides match TRBD1. This CDR3 spans 11 amino acids. The trim removed 6 bases at V and 4 bases at J, leaving 2 bases unmatched. Germline lookup yields CDR1 SQVTM and CDR2 ANQGSEA. CDR3 residues: CSVQGIYGYTF. CDR3 bases: TGCAGCGTACAGGGGATCTATGGCTACACCTTC.

The chain joins TRBV12-2 to TRBJ1-4; no check of the table's D call, TRBD1, against the DNA was made. TRBV12-2 is annotated as a pseudogene. The length of the CDR3 is 15 residues. The DNA of the CDR3 is TGTGCAAGTCCCGTTTTCGGCAGGCATAATGAAAAACTGTTTTTT. Translating it yields CASPVFGRHNEKLFF.

The genes are TRBV7-3 and TRBJ2-3; 8 bases are a match to TRBD2. Germline trimming cut 5 bases from V and 1 base from J; bases unmatched to any gene: 2. Germline CDR1 reads SGHTA; CDR2 reads FQGTGA. The CDR3 is 14 residues long. CDR3 nucleotides: TGTGCCAGCAGCCCCGGGGGGGGCACAGATACGCAGTATTTT. Protein product: CASSPGGGTDTQYF. The full variable domain, its missing parts supplied by reference TRBV7-3 and TRBJ2-3, is GAGVSQTPSNKVTEKGKYVELRCDPISGHTALYWYRQSLGQGPEFLIYFQGTGAADDSGLPNDRFFAVRPEGSVSTLKIQRTERGDSAVYLCASSPGGGTDTQYFGPGTRLTVL.

CDR3 amino acids: CANRTVPSYEQYF. The CDR3 coding sequence is TGCGCCAACCGGACAGTCCCCTCCTACGAGCAGTACTTC. This chain links TRBV5-1 with TRBJ2-7, with D perhaps matching TRBD1 (6 bases). This CDR3 comprises 13 residues. Trimming removed 9 bases from V and 0 bases from J, with 13 bases in between. Germline V gene data show CDR1 as SGHRS and CDR2 as YFSETQ.

The V gene is TRBV6-1, the J gene TRBJ2-5, with 14 positions matching TRBD2. The CDR3 sequence is 16 residues long. V gave up 4 bases and J gave up 4 bases; unmatched junction bases: 5. The V gene's germline CDR1 is MNHNS and CDR2 SASEGT. The CDR3 sequence is CASSVGLAGGPETQYF. CDR3 in DNA: TGTGCCAGCAGTGTTGGACTAGCGGGAGGACCAGAGACCCAGTACTTC.

The chain has TRBV28 and TRBJ2-1; 11 bases line up with TRBD2. The V gene end was trimmed by 6 bases and the J gene end by 2 bases; junction bases not matched to a gene: 6. Germline V CDR1 and CDR2: MDHEN, SYDVKM. The CDR3 covers 16 residues. The CDR3 region is CASRRPGLAAYNEQFF. In DNA, the CDR3 is TGTGCCAGCAGGCGACCGGGACTAGCGGCCTACAATGAGCAGTTCTTC.

This chain connects TRBV5-1 to TRBJ2-1, with D maybe TRBD1 (7 bases). This CDR3 has 14 residues. Germline V CDR1 and CDR2: SGHRS, YFSETQ. The germline V and J ends were trimmed by 6 bases and 8 bases, with 18 bases remaining between them. CDR3 DNA: TGCGCCAGCAAGGGCGGGACAGTAGTTGATGAGCAGTTCTTC. It translates to CASKGGTVVDEQFF.

The V and J genes are TRBV10-3 and TRBJ1-3; 8 nucleotides agree with TRBD1. Trimming removed 7 bases from V and 3 bases from J; junction bases left unmatched: 14. Germline assignment: CDR1 ENHRY and CDR2 SYGVKD. This CDR3 has 17 amino acids. CDR3 sequence: CAIKYPDTGGGGNTIYF. CDR3 sequence (DNA): TGTGCCATCAAATACCCGGACACAGGGGGTGGTGGAAACACCATATATTTT.

This clone came up once. V usage is TRBV8-2 and J usage is TRBJ2-6; TRBD1, as called in the table, went unchecked against the DNA. TRBV8-2 is tagged as a pseudogene. The CDR3 covers 17 residues. The CDR3 loop reads CGIRLKITQSRANVLTF. The CDR3 DNA reads as TGTGGCATACGCTTGAAGATAACACAAAGTCGGGCCAACGTCCTGACTTTC.

The chain uses TRBV27 and TRBJ2-7; TRBD1 is a possible D gene (6 bases). The CDR3 is 14 amino acids. Germline CDR1 MNHEY, CDR2 SMNVEV (reference sequence). V lost 4 bases to trimming and J lost 3 bases, with 13 bases between them. CDR3 coding DNA: TGTGCCAGCAGTTCAACCCAACAGGGCTACGAGCAGTACTTC. Translating it yields CASSSTQQGYEQYF.

The count of this clone is one. This chain joins TRBV7-3 and TRBJ2-3; tentative D call: TRBD1 (6 bases). Germline CDR1 reads SGHTA; CDR2 reads FQGTGA. The CDR3 sequence is 13 residues long. Trimming cost V 5 bases and J 7 bases, with 13 bases left between them. This CDR3 is CASSLRQGNTQYF. The CDR3 bases are TGTGCCAGCAGCCTTCGGCAGGGGAATACGCAGTATTTT.

The rearrangement links TRBV7-2 to TRBJ2-7; 7 positions agree with TRBD2. The CDR3 covers 17 residues. V dropped 2 bases and J dropped 0; count of bases not matched to a gene: 10. Germline CDR1 SGHTA, CDR2 FQGNSA. CDR3 in amino acids: CASSLFSGDYFSYEQYF. CDR3 DNA: TGTGCCAGCAGCTTATTTTCTGGGGACTACTTCTCCTACGAGCAGTACTTC.

This clone came up once. The genes are TRBV9 and TRBJ2-2, with 9 bases that match TRBD2. Trimming cost V 5 bases and J 0 bases; bases outside gene matches: 8. CDR3 length: 17 amino acids. Germline CDR1 and CDR2: SGDLS and YYNGEE. The CDR3 sequence is CASSLSGLASNTGELFF. CDR3 sequence (DNA): TGTGCCAGCAGTCTCTCAGGACTAGCGTCGAACACCGGGGAGCTGTTTTTT. Based on the CDR3 plus reference TRBV9 and TRBJ2-2, the full variable domain is DSGVTQTPKHLITATGQRVTLRCSPRSGDLSVYWYQQSLDQGLQFLIQYYNGEERAKGNILERFSAQQFPDLHSELNLSSLELGDSALYFCASSLSGLASNTGELFFGEGSRLTVL.

The CDR3 DNA is TGCGCCAGCAGCCAGAGAACGGGATCCATTATGGATACGCAGTATTTT. Translated, it gives CASSQRTGSIMDTQYF. The chain uses TRBV4-3 and TRBJ2-3; tentatively, D is TRBD2 (5 bases). V lost 3 bases to trimming and J lost 6 bases, with 19 bases between them. Germline assignment: CDR1 LGHNA and CDR2 YSLEER. This CDR3 spans 16 amino acids.